The present T cell receptor (beta chain) was sequenced within a study of shared clonotypes between healthy human individuals. Sequencing was at deep level. Sorted-subset replicate PCRs used around 0.2 ug DNA, some 31,000 T cell genomes. Using immunoSEQ multiplex PCR, the repertoire was profiled, and TCRdb retains in-frame clones only, with some absent. This sample yields a few hundred thousand clones, of which around 70% are seen a single time; more than 9% belongs to the top ten. What was sequenced was memory CD4+ T cells sorted from blood. Specified subset: CD45RA-negative fraction. This clonotype originated in a man between 25 and 39 years old in good health.

As DNA, the CDR3 is TGCGCCAGCAATCGGGTCTCTAGCGGGAGTATAGTCGGGGAGCTGTTTTTT. This encodes CASNRVSSGSIVGELFF. The chain has TRBV10-2 and TRBJ2-2; 10 bases map to TRBD2. V lost 7 bases and J lost 7; bases outside the gene matches: 15. CDR1 and CDR2 (germline): WSHSY, SAAADI. The CDR3 sequence is 17 residues long.